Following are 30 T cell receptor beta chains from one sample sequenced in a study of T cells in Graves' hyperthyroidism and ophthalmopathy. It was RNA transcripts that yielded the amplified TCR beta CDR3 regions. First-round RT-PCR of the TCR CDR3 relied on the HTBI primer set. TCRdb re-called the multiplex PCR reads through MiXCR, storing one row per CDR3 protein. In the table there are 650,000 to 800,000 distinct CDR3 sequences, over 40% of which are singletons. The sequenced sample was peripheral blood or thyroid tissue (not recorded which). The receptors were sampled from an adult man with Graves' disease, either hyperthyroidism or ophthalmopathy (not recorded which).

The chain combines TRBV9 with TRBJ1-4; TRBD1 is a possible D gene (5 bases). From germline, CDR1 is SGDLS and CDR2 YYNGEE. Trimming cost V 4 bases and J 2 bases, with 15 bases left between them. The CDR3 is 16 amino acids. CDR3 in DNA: TGTGCCAGCAGCTTGGGACCCGGTGGGACTAATGAAAAACTGTTTTTT. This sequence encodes CASSLGPGGTNEKLFF.

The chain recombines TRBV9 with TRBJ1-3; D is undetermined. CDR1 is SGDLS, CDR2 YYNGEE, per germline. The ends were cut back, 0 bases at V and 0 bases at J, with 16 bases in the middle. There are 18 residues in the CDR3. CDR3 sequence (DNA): TGTGCCAGCAGCGTAGTAGCGGTGGGGAGAGACTCTGGAAACACCATATATTTT. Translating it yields CASSVVAVGRDSGNTIYF.

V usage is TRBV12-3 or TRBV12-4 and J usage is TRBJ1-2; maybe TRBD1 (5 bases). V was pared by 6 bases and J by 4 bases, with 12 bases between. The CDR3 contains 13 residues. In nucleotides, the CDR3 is TGTGCCAGCAGCCCTAACGGGGGCTATGGCTACACCTTC. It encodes CASSPNGGYGYTF.

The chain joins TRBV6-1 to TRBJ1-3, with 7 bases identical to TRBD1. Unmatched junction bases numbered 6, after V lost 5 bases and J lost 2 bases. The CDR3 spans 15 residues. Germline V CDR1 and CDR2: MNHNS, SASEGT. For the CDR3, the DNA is TGTGCCAGCAGTTCCTCACAGGGGCCTGGAAACACCATATATTTT. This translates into CASSSSQGPGNTIYF.

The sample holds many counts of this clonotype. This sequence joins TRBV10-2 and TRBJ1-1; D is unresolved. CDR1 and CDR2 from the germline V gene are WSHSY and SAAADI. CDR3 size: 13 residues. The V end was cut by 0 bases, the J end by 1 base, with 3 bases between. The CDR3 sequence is CASSESGNTEAFF. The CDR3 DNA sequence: TGCGCCAGCAGTGAGTCAGGGAACACTGAAGCTTTCTTT.

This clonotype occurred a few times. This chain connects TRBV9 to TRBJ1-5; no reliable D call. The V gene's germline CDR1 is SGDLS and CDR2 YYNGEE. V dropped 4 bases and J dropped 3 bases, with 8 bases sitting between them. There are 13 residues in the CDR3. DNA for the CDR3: TGTGCCAGCAGCCCCCGGGACAATCAGCCCCAGCATTTT. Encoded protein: CASSPRDNQPQHF.

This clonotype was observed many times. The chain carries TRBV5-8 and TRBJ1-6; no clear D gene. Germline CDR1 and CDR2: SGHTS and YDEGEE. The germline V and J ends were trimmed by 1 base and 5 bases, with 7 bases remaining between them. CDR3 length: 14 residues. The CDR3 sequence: CASSLKADNSPLHF. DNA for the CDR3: TGTGCCAGCAGCTTGAAGGCAGATAATTCACCCCTCCACTTT.

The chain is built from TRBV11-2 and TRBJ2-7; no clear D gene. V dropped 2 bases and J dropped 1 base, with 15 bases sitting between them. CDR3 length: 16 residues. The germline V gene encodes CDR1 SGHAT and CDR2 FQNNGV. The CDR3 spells CASSLLPAAFSYEQYF. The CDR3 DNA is TGTGCCAGCAGCTTACTTCCCGCGGCTTTTTCCTACGAGCAGTACTTC.

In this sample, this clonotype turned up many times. The CDR3: CSSRTGGAEGYTF. For the CDR3, the DNA is TGCAGCTCCCGGACAGGGGGCGCGGAAGGCTACACCTTC. The chain couples TRBV29-1 to TRBJ1-2; 11 positions agree with TRBD1. Germline V gene sequence: CDR1 SQVTM, CDR2 ANQGSEA. After removal of 8 bases from V and 8 bases from J, the junction contained 10 bases not matched to a gene. This CDR3 has 13 residues.

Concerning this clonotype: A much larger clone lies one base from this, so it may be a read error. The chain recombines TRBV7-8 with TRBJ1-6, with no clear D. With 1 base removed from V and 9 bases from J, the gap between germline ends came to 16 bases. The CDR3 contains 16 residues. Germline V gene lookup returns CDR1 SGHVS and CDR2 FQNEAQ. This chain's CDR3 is CASSLEGQFVSSPLHF. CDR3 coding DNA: TGTGCCAGCAGCTTAGAAGGGCAGTTTGTGAGTTCACCCCTCCACTTT. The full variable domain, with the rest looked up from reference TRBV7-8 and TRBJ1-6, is GAGVSQSPRYKVAKRGQDVALRCDPISGHVSLFWYQQALGQGPEFLTYFQNEAQLDKSGLPSDRFFAERPEGSVSTLKIQRTQQEDSAVYLCASSLEGQFVSSPLHFGNGTRLTVT.

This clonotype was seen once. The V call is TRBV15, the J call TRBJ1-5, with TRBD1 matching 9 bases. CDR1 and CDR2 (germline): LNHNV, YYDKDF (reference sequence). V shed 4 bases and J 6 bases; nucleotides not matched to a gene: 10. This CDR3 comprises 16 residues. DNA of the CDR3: TGTGCCACCAGCACTAGTTTCGGACAGGGGACTCAGCCCCAGCATTTT. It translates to CATSTSFGQGTQPQHF. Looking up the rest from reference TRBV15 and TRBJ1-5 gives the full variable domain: DAMVIQNPRYQVTQFGKPVTLSCSQTLNHNVMYWYQQKSSQAPKLLFHYYDKDFNNEADTPDNFQSRRPNTSFCFLDIRSPGLGDTAMYLCATSTSFGQGTQPQHFGDGTRLSIL.

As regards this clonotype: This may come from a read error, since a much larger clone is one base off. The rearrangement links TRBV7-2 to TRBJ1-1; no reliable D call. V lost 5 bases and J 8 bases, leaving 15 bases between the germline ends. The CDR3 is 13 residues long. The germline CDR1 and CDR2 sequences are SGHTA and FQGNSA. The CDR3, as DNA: TGTGCCAGCAGCCCCACTAGGTTGCCAGAAGCTTTCTTT. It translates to CASSPTRLPEAFF.

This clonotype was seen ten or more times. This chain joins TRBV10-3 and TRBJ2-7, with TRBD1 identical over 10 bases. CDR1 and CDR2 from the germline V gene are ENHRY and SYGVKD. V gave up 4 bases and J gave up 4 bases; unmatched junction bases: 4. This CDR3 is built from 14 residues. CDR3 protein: CAISVGTGVYEQYF. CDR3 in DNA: TGTGCCATCAGTGTAGGGACAGGGGTATACGAGCAGTACTTC.

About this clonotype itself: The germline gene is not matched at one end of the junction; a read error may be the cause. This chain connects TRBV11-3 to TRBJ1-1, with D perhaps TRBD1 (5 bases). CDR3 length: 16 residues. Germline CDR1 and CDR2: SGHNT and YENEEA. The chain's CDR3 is CASSHSRDGMNTEAFF. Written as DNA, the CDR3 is TGCGCCAGCAGCCACTCCCGGGACGGTATGAACACTGAAGCTTTCTTT.

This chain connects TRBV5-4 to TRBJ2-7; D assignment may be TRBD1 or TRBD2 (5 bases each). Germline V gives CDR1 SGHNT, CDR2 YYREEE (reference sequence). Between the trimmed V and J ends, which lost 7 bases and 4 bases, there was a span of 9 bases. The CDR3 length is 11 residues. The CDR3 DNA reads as TGTGCCAGCGGCTGGGGGTACGAGCAGTACTTC. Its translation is CASGWGYEQYF.

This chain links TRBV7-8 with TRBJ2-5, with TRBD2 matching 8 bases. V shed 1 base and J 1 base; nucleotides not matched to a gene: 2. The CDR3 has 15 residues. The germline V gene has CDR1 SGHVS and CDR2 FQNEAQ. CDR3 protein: CASSLVAGGQETQYF. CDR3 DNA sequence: TGTGCCAGCAGCTTAGTTGCGGGGGGCCAAGAGACCCAGTACTTC.

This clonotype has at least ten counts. This CDR3 is CSASSSGGLQETQYF. The CDR3 bases are TGCAGTGCTTCGTCTAGCGGGGGCCTCCAAGAGACCCAGTACTTC. The chain combines TRBV20-1 with TRBJ2-5; TRBD2 agrees at 10 bases. From germline, CDR1 is DFQATT and CDR2 SNEGSKA (reference sequence). The V and J ends lost 5 bases and 1 base, in that order; junction bases with no gene match: 7. CDR3 length: 15 residues.

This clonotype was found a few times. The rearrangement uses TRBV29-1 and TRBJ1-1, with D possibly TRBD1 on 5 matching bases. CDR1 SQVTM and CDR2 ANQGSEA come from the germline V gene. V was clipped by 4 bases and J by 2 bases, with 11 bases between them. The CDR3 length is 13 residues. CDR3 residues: CSVVKGPNTEAFF. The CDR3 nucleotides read TGCAGCGTTGTAAAGGGGCCCAACACTGAAGCTTTCTTT.

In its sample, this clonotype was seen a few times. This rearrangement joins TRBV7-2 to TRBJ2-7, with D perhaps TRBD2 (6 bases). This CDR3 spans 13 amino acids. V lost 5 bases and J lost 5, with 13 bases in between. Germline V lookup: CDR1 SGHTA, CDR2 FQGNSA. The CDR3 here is CASSLGGSDEQYF. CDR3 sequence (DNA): TGTGCCAGCAGCCTTGGGGGGTCCGACGAGCAGTACTTC.

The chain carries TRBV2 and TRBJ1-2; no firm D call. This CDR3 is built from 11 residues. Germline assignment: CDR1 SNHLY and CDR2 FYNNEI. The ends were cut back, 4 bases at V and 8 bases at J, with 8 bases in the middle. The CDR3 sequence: CASSGQSGYTF. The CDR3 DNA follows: TGTGCCAGCAGTGGACAAAGCGGCTACACCTTC.

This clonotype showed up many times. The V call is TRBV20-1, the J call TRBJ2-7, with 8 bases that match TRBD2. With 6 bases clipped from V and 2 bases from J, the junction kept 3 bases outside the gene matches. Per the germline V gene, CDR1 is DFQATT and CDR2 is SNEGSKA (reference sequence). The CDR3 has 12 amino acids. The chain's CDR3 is CSAAGLAYEQYF. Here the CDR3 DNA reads TGCAGTGCCGCGGGACTAGCCTACGAGCAGTACTTC.

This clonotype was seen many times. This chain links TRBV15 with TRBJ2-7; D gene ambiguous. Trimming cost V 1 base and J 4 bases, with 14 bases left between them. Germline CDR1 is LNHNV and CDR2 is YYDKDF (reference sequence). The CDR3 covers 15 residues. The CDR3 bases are TGTGCCACCAGCAGAGGGGGTTGGGATGGATACGAGCAGTACTTC. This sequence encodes CATSRGGWDGYEQYF.

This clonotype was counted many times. The CDR3 loop reads CSANEGQMIQETQYF. In DNA, the CDR3 is TGCAGTGCTAATGAAGGACAGATGATACAAGAGACCCAGTACTTC. The genes are TRBV20-1 and TRBJ2-5, with D tentatively TRBD1 (6 bases). V was cut by 4 bases and J by 2 bases, with 17 bases left in between. Per the germline V gene, CDR1 is DFQATT and CDR2 is SNEGSKA (reference sequence). CDR3 length equals 15 residues.

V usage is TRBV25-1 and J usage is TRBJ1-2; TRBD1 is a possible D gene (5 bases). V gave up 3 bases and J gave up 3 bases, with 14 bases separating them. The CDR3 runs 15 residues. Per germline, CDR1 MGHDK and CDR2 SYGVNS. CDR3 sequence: CASSEDNGGDYGYTF. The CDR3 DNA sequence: TGTGCCAGCAGTGAGGATAATGGGGGGGACTATGGCTACACCTTC.

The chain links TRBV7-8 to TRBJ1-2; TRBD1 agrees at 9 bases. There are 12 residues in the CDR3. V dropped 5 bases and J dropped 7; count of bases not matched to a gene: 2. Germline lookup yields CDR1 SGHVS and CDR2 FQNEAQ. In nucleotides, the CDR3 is TGTGCCAGCAGCCTACAGGGGGCTGGCTACACCTTC. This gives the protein CASSLQGAGYTF.

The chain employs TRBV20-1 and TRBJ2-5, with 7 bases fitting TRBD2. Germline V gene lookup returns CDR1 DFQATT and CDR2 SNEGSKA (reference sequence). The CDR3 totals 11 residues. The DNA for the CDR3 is TGCAGCTTGACTAGCCGAGAGACCCAGTACTTC. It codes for CSLTSRETQYF.

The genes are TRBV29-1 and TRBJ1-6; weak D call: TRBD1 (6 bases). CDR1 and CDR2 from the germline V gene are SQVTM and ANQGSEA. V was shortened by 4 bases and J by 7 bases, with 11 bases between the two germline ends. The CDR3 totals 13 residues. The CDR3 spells CSVVQGGNSPLHF. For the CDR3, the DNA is TGCAGCGTTGTACAGGGTGGGAATTCACCCCTCCACTTT. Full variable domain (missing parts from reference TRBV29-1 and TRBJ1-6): SAVISQKPSRDICQRGTSLTIQCQVDSQVTMMFWYRQQPGQSLTLIATANQGSEATYESGFVIDKFPISRPNLTFSTLTVSNMSPEDSSIYLCSVVQGGNSPLHFGNGTRLTVT.

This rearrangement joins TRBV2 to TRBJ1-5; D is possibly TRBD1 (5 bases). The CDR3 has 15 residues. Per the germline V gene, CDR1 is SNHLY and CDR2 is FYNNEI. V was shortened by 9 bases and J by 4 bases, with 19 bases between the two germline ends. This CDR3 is CASLPDFGGNQPQHF. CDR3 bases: TGTGCCAGTCTACCGGACTTCGGGGGAAATCAGCCCCAGCATTTT. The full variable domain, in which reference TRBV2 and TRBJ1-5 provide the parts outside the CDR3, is EPEVTQTPSHQVTQMGQEVILRCVPISNHLYFYWYRQILGQKVEFLVSFYNNEISEKSEIFDDQFSVERPDGSNFTLKIRSTKLEDSAMYFCASLPDFGGNQPQHFGDGTRLSIL.

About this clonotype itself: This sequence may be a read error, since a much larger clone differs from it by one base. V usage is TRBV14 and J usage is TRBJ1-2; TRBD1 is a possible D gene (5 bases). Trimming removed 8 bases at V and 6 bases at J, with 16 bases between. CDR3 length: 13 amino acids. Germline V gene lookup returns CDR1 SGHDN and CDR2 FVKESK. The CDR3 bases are TGTGCCAGCGAACTACCCGCGGGGCATGGCTACACCTTC. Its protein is CASELPAGHGYTF.

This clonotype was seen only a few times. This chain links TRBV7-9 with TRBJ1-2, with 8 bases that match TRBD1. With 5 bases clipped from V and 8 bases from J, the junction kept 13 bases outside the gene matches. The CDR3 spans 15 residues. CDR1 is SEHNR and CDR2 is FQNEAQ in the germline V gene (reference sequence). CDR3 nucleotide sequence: TGTGCCAGCAGCCCGACAGGGGAATGGGCTATCGGCTACACCTTC. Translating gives CASSPTGEWAIGYTF. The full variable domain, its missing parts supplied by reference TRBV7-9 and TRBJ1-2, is DTGVSQNPRHKITKRGQNVTFRCDPISEHNRLYWYRQTLGQGPEFLTYFQNEAQLEKSRLLSDRFSAERPKGSFSTLEIQRTEQGDSAMYLCASSPTGEWAIGYTFGSGTRLTVV.